These T cell receptor beta chains were read from a single sample in a study of shared clonotypes between healthy human individuals. The assay was immunoSEQ multiplex PCR, and TCRdb's table has in-frame clones only and misses some. Of over a million clones detected, 75% to 85% appear once; the ten largest clones hold 0.5% to 0.6%. The sample taken for sequencing was memory CD4+ T cells from PBMCs. Receptor source: a man younger than 30 in good health. Some clones in this sample may be carry-over from other donors' samples. CDR3s include the opening cysteine and the closing phenylalanine or tryptophan. The D gene is left open where the match is weak. Clone sizes are given selectively: once, few, many, or a class where the clone is expanded.

d_call	clone_size	v_call	j_call	cdr3_aa	cdr3_nt
NA	NA	TRBV27	TRBJ2-7	CASSLKTGSVGEQYF	TGTGCCAGCAGTCTAAAAACAGGGTCGGTGGGCGAGCAGTACTTC
NA	few	TRBV29-1	TRBJ1-1	CSVVSGSTEAFF	TGCAGCGTTGTATCCGGGAGCACTGAAGCTTTCTTT
TRBD1	many	TRBV7-9	TRBJ2-7	CASSPDRGIDEQYF	TGTGCCAGCAGCCCAGACAGGGGTATTGACGAGCAGTACTTC
TRBD2	NA	TRBV2	TRBJ2-2	CASMLAGDRTGELFF	TGTGCCAGCATGTTAGCGGGAGATAGGACCGGGGAGCTGTTTTTT
NA	NA	TRBV5-1	TRBJ2-7	CASSDRQVRSEQYF	TGCGCCAGCAGCGATAGACAAGTCAGGAGCGAGCAGTACTTC
TRBD2	few	TRBV6-1	TRBJ2-7	CASTGGATSYEQYF	TGTGCCAGCACGGGGGGGGCCACCTCCTACGAGCAGTACTTC
NA	few	TRBV4-3	TRBJ2-7	CASSQDARGNFYEQYF	TGCGCCAGCAGCCAAGATGCGAGAGGTAATTTCTACGAGCAGTACTTC
NA	NA	TRBV19	TRBJ1-5	CASSIWASSNQPQHF	TGTGCCAGTAGTATTTGGGCTTCTAGCAATCAGCCCCAGCATTTT
NA	NA	TRBV6-6	TRBJ1-1	CASSSPYVNTEAFF	TGTGCCAGCAGTTCCCCATACGTGAACACTGAAGCTTTCTTT
TRBD2	once	TRBV5-6	TRBJ2-7	CASSSSGRVYEQYF	TGTGCCAGCAGCTCAAGCGGGAGGGTCTACGAGCAGTACTTC
NA	NA	TRBV7-2	TRBJ2-5	CASSFATELPQYF	TGTGCCAGCAGCTTTGCCACAGAGCTACCCCAGTACTTC
TRBD2	NA	TRBV18	TRBJ2-1	CASSLTSGVNEYNEQFF	TGTGCCAGCTCACTAACTAGCGGGGTAAATGAGTACAATGAGCAGTTCTTC
TRBD1	NA	TRBV28	TRBJ1-1	CASSSRTGGSTEAFF	TGTGCCAGCAGTTCCAGGACAGGGGGCTCCACTGAAGCTTTCTTT
NA	NA	TRBV27	TRBJ1-2	CASSLRYGEGYTF	TGTGCCAGCAGTTTAAGGTATGGAGAAGGCTACACCTTC
TRBD1	NA	TRBV5-1	TRBJ2-2	CASSLGQGGYGELFF	TGCGCCAGCAGCCTGGGACAGGGGGGATACGGGGAGCTGTTTTTT
TRBD1	few	TRBV30	TRBJ2-3	CACDRGRTTDTQYF	TGTGCCTGCGACAGGGGGCGGACCACAGATACGCAGTATTTT
NA	NA	TRBV6-5	TRBJ2-5	CASRRTPRETQYF	TGTGCCAGCAGACGGACCCCAAGGGAGACCCAGTACTTC
NA	NA	TRBV18	TRBJ2-3	CASSPPSSRDTQYF	TGTGCCAGCTCACCACCATCCAGCAGAGATACGCAGTATTTT
NA	few	TRBV7-6	TRBJ2-5	CASSPPGRGKTQYF	TGTGCCAGCAGCCCTCCGGGACGGGGGAAGACCCAGTACTTC
NA	NA	TRBV18	TRBJ2-7	CASSPGPHQSVTYEQYF	TGTGCCAGCTCACCCGGCCCCCATCAGTCTGTCACCTACGAGCAGTACTTC
NA	NA	TRBV11-3	TRBJ2-1	CASSLNSPNEQFF	TGTGCCAGCAGCTTAAATTCCCCGAATGAGCAGTTCTTC
TRBD1	NA	TRBV2	TRBJ2-7	CASSEEVQGAGSYEQYF	TGTGCCAGCAGTGAAGAGGTACAGGGGGCTGGCTCCTACGAGCAGTACTTC
TRBD1	NA	TRBV5-1	TRBJ2-1	CASSYRTGGYEQFF	TGCGCCAGCAGCTACAGGACAGGGGGTTATGAGCAGTTCTTC
NA	many	TRBV9	TRBJ2-3	CASSVATGTSTDTQYF	TGTGCCAGCAGCGTAGCTACAGGGACTAGCACAGATACGCAGTATTTT
NA	NA	TRBV5-1	TRBJ1-3	CASSLGRTAGNTIYF	TGCGCCAGCAGCTTGGGCAGGACCGCTGGAAACACCATATATTTT
TRBD2	NA	TRBV4-2	TRBJ2-3	CASSQETLTSGSTDTQYF	TGTGCCAGCAGCCAAGAGACCCTAACTAGCGGTAGCACAGATACGCAGTATTTT
NA	NA	TRBV6-1	TRBJ2-7	CASSELGFIEIQQYF	TGTGCCAGCAGTGAATTGGGGTTCATAGAGATCCAGCAGTACTTC
NA	NA	TRBV11-2	TRBJ1-5	CASSSARGSNQPQHF	TGTGCCAGCAGCTCCGCCAGGGGTAGCAATCAGCCCCAGCATTTT
NA	NA	TRBV18	TRBJ1-1	CASPSGQLNTEAFF	TGTGCCAGCCCTTCGGGGCAGTTGAACACTGAAGCTTTCTTT
NA	few	TRBV7-9	TRBJ2-6	CASSLVPGANVLTF	TGTGCCAGCAGCTTAGTACCTGGGGCCAACGTCCTGACTTTC
NA	NA	TRBV7-3	TRBJ2-5	CASSSTSYETQYF	TGTGCCAGCAGCTCGACTAGTTACGAGACCCAGTACTTC
NA	NA	TRBV28	TRBJ2-4	CASSSHSGWGIQYF	TGTGCCAGCAGTTCCCATTCCGGGTGGGGCATTCAGTACTTC
NA	NA	TRBV29-1	TRBJ2-3	CSGTGANTDTQYF	TGCAGCGGTACAGGAGCGAACACAGATACGCAGTATTTT
TRBD2	few	TRBV7-2	TRBJ2-7	CASSFPGLAYEQYF	TGTGCCAGCAGCTTCCCGGGACTAGCTTACGAGCAGTACTTC
NA	NA	TRBV6-1	TRBJ2-7	CAIQKGGNTYEQYF	TGTGCCATTCAGAAGGGGGGGAATACCTACGAGCAGTACTTC
NA	few	TRBV28	TRBJ1-4	CASSLWDDEKLFF	TGTGCCAGCAGTTTATGGGACGATGAAAAACTGTTTTTT
NA	NA	TRBV9	TRBJ2-6	CASSVVSGGSGANVLTF	TGTGCCAGCAGCGTAGTTAGCGGAGGCTCTGGGGCCAACGTCCTGACTTTC
NA	NA	TRBV28	TRBJ1-1	CASSLLNTEAFF	TGTGCCAGCAGTTTACTGAACACTGAAGCTTTCTTT
TRBD2	once	TRBV5-1	TRBJ2-3	CASGLAGNTDTQYF	TGCGCCAGCGGACTAGCGGGGAACACAGATACGCAGTATTTT
NA	NA	TRBV5-6	TRBJ1-1	CASSLAGTASNTEAFF	TGTGCCAGCAGCTTGGCCGGGACTGCCTCGAACACTGAAGCTTTCTTT
NA	NA	TRBV7-2	TRBJ2-3	CASSLVTGPTDTQYF	TGTGCCAGCAGCTTAGTTACGGGCCCCACAGATACGCAGTATTTT